A selection of T cell receptor beta chains follows, all from one sample in a study of T-cell reconstitution after alpha-beta-depleted transplantation in children. TCRdb reprocessed the PCR reads with MiXCR, giving one entry per CDR3 protein. The sample holds about 610,000 distinct CDR3 sequences; over 9.5% are singletons and the top ten take roughly 3.9%. Material: PBMCs from the stem cell graft donor, obtained from the stem cell graft. These receptors originate from a human donor who donated a stem cell graft to a child with acute myeloid leukemia. CDR3s include the opening cysteine and the closing phenylalanine or tryptophan. The D gene is left open where the match is weak. Size tells how often a clone was seen (once, few, many) or the class of an expanded clone, and some rows leave it out.

cdr3_aa: CSAVNWGLTPNEQFF
cdr3_nt: TGCAGTGCGGTAAACTGGGGACTAACCCCTAATGAGCAGTTCTTC
clone_size: many
v_call: TRBV20-1
d_call: TRBD2
j_call: TRBJ2-1

cdr3_aa: CSLRGGRAGYYNEQFF
cdr3_nt: TGCAGTCTCCGGGGCGGGAGGGCCGGTTACTACAATGAGCAGTTCTTC
clone_size: .
v_call: TRBV20-1
d_call: TRBD2
j_call: TRBJ2-1

cdr3_aa: CASSLGGRYTGELFF
cdr3_nt: TGTGCCAGCAGCTTAGGGGGTCGGTACACCGGGGAGCTGTTTTTT
clone_size: .
v_call: TRBV7-6
d_call: .
j_call: TRBJ2-2

cdr3_aa: CASSISDPETQYF
cdr3_nt: TGTGCCAGCAGTATCTCGGACCCAGAGACCCAGTACTTC
clone_size: .
v_call: TRBV12-3/TRBV12-4
d_call: .
j_call: TRBJ2-5

cdr3_aa: CSARKGVGEQYF
cdr3_nt: TGCAGTGCTAGGAAGGGGGTGGGGGAGCAGTACTTC
clone_size: .
v_call: TRBV20-1
d_call: .
j_call: TRBJ2-7

cdr3_aa: CSAREGAVGTDTQYF
cdr3_nt: TGCAGTGCTAGAGAGGGGGCGGTGGGCACAGATACGCAGTATTTT
clone_size: many
v_call: TRBV20-1
d_call: .
j_call: TRBJ2-3

cdr3_aa: CASSLRTPAEDTQYF
cdr3_nt: TGTGCCAGCAGCCTAAGGACACCCGCAGAAGATACGCAGTATTTT
clone_size: few
v_call: TRBV5-5
d_call: .
j_call: TRBJ2-3

cdr3_aa: CASSPPGTSHAEQYF
cdr3_nt: TGTGCCAGCTCACCACCCGGGACTAGCCATGCCGAGCAGTACTTC
clone_size: .
v_call: TRBV18
d_call: TRBD2
j_call: TRBJ2-7

cdr3_aa: CSASLKPREQYF
cdr3_nt: TGCAGTGCTAGCTTAAAACCGAGGGAGCAGTACTTC
clone_size: few
v_call: TRBV20-1
d_call: .
j_call: TRBJ2-7

cdr3_aa: CSADTNTEAFF
cdr3_nt: TGCAGTGCCGATACGAACACTGAAGCTTTCTTT
clone_size: .
v_call: TRBV20-1
d_call: .
j_call: TRBJ1-1

cdr3_aa: CAWSVQQGREYF
cdr3_nt: TGTGCCTGGAGTGTACAACAGGGTCGGGAGTACTTC
clone_size: .
v_call: TRBV30
d_call: .
j_call: TRBJ2-7

cdr3_aa: CASSFHERNTEAFF
cdr3_nt: TGTGCCAGCAGTTTCCACGAGAGAAACACTGAAGCTTTCTTT
clone_size: .
v_call: TRBV6-5
d_call: .
j_call: TRBJ1-1

cdr3_aa: CSVVGPREGRTDTQYF
cdr3_nt: TGCAGCGTTGTCGGCCCGAGGGAGGGCCGCACAGATACGCAGTATTTT
clone_size: many
v_call: TRBV29-1
d_call: TRBD2
j_call: TRBJ2-3

cdr3_aa: CASSLGGGSAETQYF
cdr3_nt: TGCGCCAGCAGCTTGGGAGGAGGGTCGGCAGAGACCCAGTACTTC
clone_size: .
v_call: TRBV5-1
d_call: .
j_call: TRBJ2-5

cdr3_aa: CASSPRAAGDYNEQFF
cdr3_nt: TGCGCCAGCAGCCCCAGGGCGGCGGGAGATTACAATGAGCAGTTCTTC
clone_size: few
v_call: TRBV4-3
d_call: TRBD2
j_call: TRBJ2-1

cdr3_aa: CASSLGYSGNNEQFF
cdr3_nt: TGTGCCAGCAGTCTAGGGTATAGCGGGAACAATGAGCAGTTCTTC
clone_size: .
v_call: TRBV28
d_call: TRBD2
j_call: TRBJ2-1

cdr3_aa: CASSLIAGPYNEQFF
cdr3_nt: TGTGCCAGCAGTTTGATAGCGGGACCCTACAATGAGCAGTTCTTC
clone_size: many
v_call: TRBV27
d_call: TRBD2
j_call: TRBJ2-1

cdr3_aa: CASSPLSGGAYNEQFF
cdr3_nt: TGTGCCAGCAGTCCCCTTTCCGGAGGGGCATACAATGAGCAGTTCTTC
clone_size: many
v_call: TRBV2
d_call: .
j_call: TRBJ2-1

cdr3_aa: CSAYSGANVLTF
cdr3_nt: TGCAGTGCCTACTCTGGGGCCAACGTCCTGACTTTC
clone_size: few
v_call: TRBV20-1
d_call: .
j_call: TRBJ2-6

cdr3_aa: CASTAGGTVNIQYF
cdr3_nt: TGTGCCAGCACCGCGGGGGGGACAGTGAACATTCAGTACTTC
clone_size: few
v_call: TRBV7-2
d_call: TRBD2
j_call: TRBJ2-4

cdr3_aa: CSVGGHTDTQYF
cdr3_nt: TGCAGCGTGGGGGGACACACAGATACGCAGTATTTT
clone_size: many
v_call: TRBV29-1
d_call: .
j_call: TRBJ2-3

cdr3_aa: CSATITSASSYNEQFF
cdr3_nt: TGCAGTGCTACCATAACTAGCGCAAGCTCCTACAATGAGCAGTTCTTC
clone_size: few
v_call: TRBV20-1
d_call: TRBD2
j_call: TRBJ2-1

cdr3_aa: CASSLSGEQPQHF
cdr3_nt: TGTGCCAGCAGCTTATCAGGGGAACAGCCCCAGCATTTT
clone_size: few
v_call: TRBV7-2
d_call: .
j_call: TRBJ1-5

cdr3_aa: CASSPTLGQKGYTF
cdr3_nt: TGTGCCAGCAGCCCAACCCTGGGACAGAAAGGCTACACCTTC
clone_size: .
v_call: TRBV6-1
d_call: TRBD1
j_call: TRBJ1-2

cdr3_aa: CSARVGSSLYEQYF
cdr3_nt: TGCAGTGCTAGAGTCGGGTCTAGCCTGTACGAGCAGTACTTC
clone_size: .
v_call: TRBV20-1
d_call: .
j_call: TRBJ2-7

cdr3_aa: CASSQREANTEAFF
cdr3_nt: TGTGCCAGCAGCCAAAGGGAGGCGAACACTGAAGCTTTCTTT
clone_size: few
v_call: TRBV14
d_call: .
j_call: TRBJ1-1

cdr3_aa: CASSLGLAADSPLHF
cdr3_nt: TGTGCCAGCAGCTTAGGGTTGGCCGCGGATTCACCCCTCCACTTT
clone_size: many
v_call: TRBV7-9
d_call: .
j_call: TRBJ1-6

cdr3_aa: CASSLGGPGNEQFF
cdr3_nt: TGTGCCAGCAGCCTCGGGGGTCCGGGAAATGAGCAGTTCTTC
clone_size: few
v_call: TRBV7-6
d_call: .
j_call: TRBJ2-1

cdr3_aa: CSAIRAASGLDEQFF
cdr3_nt: TGCAGTGCTATCAGGGCGGCTAGCGGTCTCGATGAGCAGTTCTTC
clone_size: few
v_call: TRBV20-1
d_call: TRBD2
j_call: TRBJ2-1

cdr3_aa: CASSARASYEQYF
cdr3_nt: TGTGCCAGCAGCGCTCGGGCATCCTACGAGCAGTACTTC
clone_size: .
v_call: TRBV7-2
d_call: .
j_call: TRBJ2-7

cdr3_aa: CASSYSGQRVENIQYF
cdr3_nt: TGTGCCAGCAGTTACTCGGGACAACGGGTGGAAAACATTCAGTACTTC
clone_size: many
v_call: TRBV6-2/TRBV6-3
d_call: .
j_call: TRBJ2-4

cdr3_aa: CSAPRGTGNTEAFF
cdr3_nt: TGCAGTGCACCAAGGGGGACAGGGAACACTGAAGCTTTCTTT
clone_size: .
v_call: TRBV20-1
d_call: TRBD1
j_call: TRBJ1-1

cdr3_aa: CASSSERGGTEAFF
cdr3_nt: TGCGCCAGCAGCTCGGAGCGGGGCGGCACTGAAGCTTTCTTT
clone_size: few
v_call: TRBV6-1
d_call: .
j_call: TRBJ1-1

cdr3_aa: CASSLDSGRNTIYF
cdr3_nt: TGTGCCAGCAGCTTGGACAGTGGAAGAAACACCATATATTTT
clone_size: many
v_call: TRBV5-8
d_call: .
j_call: TRBJ1-3

cdr3_aa: CASRIRAGTFLAKNIQYF
cdr3_nt: TGTGCCAGCAGGATCCGAGCGGGAACCTTCTTAGCCAAAAACATTCAGTACTTC
clone_size: many
v_call: TRBV11-2
d_call: TRBD2
j_call: TRBJ2-4

cdr3_aa: CASSQGVAGYEQFF
cdr3_nt: TGTGCCAGCAGCCAAGGAGTAGCGGGATATGAGCAGTTCTTC
clone_size: many
v_call: TRBV3-1
d_call: TRBD2
j_call: TRBJ2-1

cdr3_aa: CASSYERGQWGNEQFF
cdr3_nt: TGTGCCAGCAGTTACGAGAGGGGGCAATGGGGGAATGAGCAGTTCTTC
clone_size: few
v_call: TRBV6-2/TRBV6-3
d_call: TRBD1
j_call: TRBJ2-1

cdr3_aa: CASSFRGALNTEAFF
cdr3_nt: TGTGCCAGCAGTTTCAGGGGGGCTTTAAACACTGAAGCTTTCTTT
clone_size: many
v_call: TRBV12-3/TRBV12-4
d_call: TRBD1
j_call: TRBJ1-1

cdr3_aa: CSVGKEETQYF
cdr3_nt: TGCAGCGTTGGAAAGGAGGAGACCCAGTACTTC
clone_size: few
v_call: TRBV29-1
d_call: .
j_call: TRBJ2-5

cdr3_aa: CASSLRLGQSSYEQYF
cdr3_nt: TGTGCCAGCAGTTTAAGGTTGGGACAGAGCTCCTACGAGCAGTACTTC
clone_size: many
v_call: TRBV12-3/TRBV12-4
d_call: TRBD1
j_call: TRBJ2-7

cdr3_aa: CAISELGTPSGANVLTF
cdr3_nt: TGTGCCATCAGTGAGTTAGGGACCCCCTCTGGGGCCAACGTCCTGACTTTC
clone_size: few
v_call: TRBV10-3
d_call: .
j_call: TRBJ2-6

cdr3_aa: CSASFTGRKKADTQYF
cdr3_nt: TGCAGTGCTAGTTTCACTGGCCGGAAGAAGGCAGATACGCAGTATTTT
clone_size: few
v_call: TRBV20-1
d_call: .
j_call: TRBJ2-3

cdr3_aa: CAISADNEQFF
cdr3_nt: TGTGCCATCAGTGCTGACAATGAGCAGTTCTTC
clone_size: many
v_call: TRBV10-3
d_call: .
j_call: TRBJ2-1

cdr3_aa: CATSGRVGYEQYF
cdr3_nt: TGTGCCACCAGCGGTCGGGTGGGATACGAGCAGTACTTC
clone_size: few
v_call: TRBV15
d_call: .
j_call: TRBJ2-7

cdr3_aa: CSVGQGSKNIQYF
cdr3_nt: TGCAGCGTGGGACAGGGGTCCAAAAACATTCAGTACTTC
clone_size: .
v_call: TRBV29-1
d_call: TRBD1
j_call: TRBJ2-4

cdr3_aa: CSAPSDLKNIQYF
cdr3_nt: TGCAGTGCTCCCTCGGACCTTAAAAACATTCAGTACTTC
clone_size: .
v_call: TRBV20-1
d_call: .
j_call: TRBJ2-4

cdr3_aa: CSVEPGQTTDTQYF
cdr3_nt: TGCAGCGTTGAGCCGGGACAAACCACAGATACGCAGTATTTT
clone_size: .
v_call: TRBV29-1
d_call: .
j_call: TRBJ2-3

cdr3_aa: CSAGGKVGGELFF
cdr3_nt: TGCAGTGCCGGCGGGAAGGTCGGGGGGGAGCTGTTTTTT
clone_size: .
v_call: TRBV20-1
d_call: .
j_call: TRBJ2-2

cdr3_aa: CSANVPGGGSYNEQFF
cdr3_nt: TGCAGCGCTAACGTCCCGGGGGGCGGCTCCTACAATGAGCAGTTCTTC
clone_size: few
v_call: TRBV29-1
d_call: .
j_call: TRBJ2-1

cdr3_aa: CASSSRDRATEAFF
cdr3_nt: TGTGCCAGCAGCTCCCGCGACAGGGCAACTGAAGCTTTCTTT
clone_size: .
v_call: TRBV7-8
d_call: TRBD1
j_call: TRBJ1-1

cdr3_aa: CASSLAASGRNPEQYF
cdr3_nt: TGTGCCAGCAGCTTAGCTGCTAGCGGGAGGAATCCCGAGCAGTACTTC
clone_size: .
v_call: TRBV7-9
d_call: TRBD2
j_call: TRBJ2-7

cdr3_aa: CASSQGLGGTDTQYF
cdr3_nt: TGTGCCAGCAGCCAGGGACTAGGGGGCACAGATACGCAGTATTTT
clone_size: .
v_call: TRBV7-8
d_call: TRBD2
j_call: TRBJ2-3

cdr3_aa: CASTMGLRASSPNEQFF
cdr3_nt: TGTGCCAGTACTATGGGGTTGAGGGCTAGCTCTCCCAATGAGCAGTTCTTC
clone_size: few
v_call: TRBV19
d_call: .
j_call: TRBJ2-1

cdr3_aa: CASRQVQYTGELFF
cdr3_nt: TGTGCCAGCCGACAGGTCCAGTACACCGGGGAGCTGTTTTTT
clone_size: .
v_call: TRBV7-9
d_call: .
j_call: TRBJ2-2

cdr3_aa: CASSPGTGREETQYF
cdr3_nt: TGTGCCAGCAGTCCAGGGACAGGGAGGGAAGAGACCCAGTACTTC
clone_size: many
v_call: TRBV12-3/TRBV12-4
d_call: TRBD1
j_call: TRBJ2-5

cdr3_aa: CASSYRRLAGGPSYNEQFF
cdr3_nt: TGTGCCAGCAGTTACAGGAGACTAGCGGGAGGACCTTCCTACAATGAGCAGTTCTTC
clone_size: few
v_call: TRBV6-2/TRBV6-3
d_call: TRBD2
j_call: TRBJ2-1

cdr3_aa: CASSPRHQDSTDGYTF
cdr3_nt: TGTGCCAGCAGCCCCCGGCACCAGGATTCAACGGATGGCTACACCTTC
clone_size: .
v_call: TRBV3-1
d_call: .
j_call: TRBJ1-2

cdr3_aa: CSARDSRTSSYNEQFF
cdr3_nt: TGCAGTGCTAGAGATAGTCGGACAAGCTCCTACAATGAGCAGTTCTTC
clone_size: many
v_call: TRBV20-1
d_call: .
j_call: TRBJ2-1

cdr3_aa: CSVGHMNTEAFF
cdr3_nt: TGCAGCGTTGGACATATGAACACTGAAGCTTTCTTT
clone_size: many
v_call: TRBV29-1
d_call: .
j_call: TRBJ1-1

cdr3_aa: CASSPRRALAFF
cdr3_nt: TGTGCCAGCAGTCCGAGACGGGCTCTAGCTTTCTTT
clone_size: .
v_call: TRBV28
d_call: .
j_call: TRBJ1-1